A selection of T cell receptor beta chains follows, all from one sample in a study of cytomegalovirus exposure and HLA in healthy donors. This table comes from immunoSEQ multiplex PCR, and its TCRdb copy is limited to in-frame clones, with some not included. Here the sample table reports roughly 120,000 clones. The sample was PBMCs. The source is a man aged 25-45 years in good health and CMV-seronegative. CDR3s include the opening cysteine and the closing phenylalanine or tryptophan. The D gene is left open where the match is weak.

>TRBJ1-1|TRBV9|TRBD1
TGTGCCAGCAGCGGGGTACAGGGGGCGGACACTGAAGCTTTCTTT
CASSGVQGADTEAFF
>TRBJ1-6|TRBV4-3|TRBD1
TGCGCCAGCAGCCAGGGGACAGGGAATTCACCCCTCCACTTT
CASSQGTGNSPLHF
>TRBJ2-3|TRBV19|TRBD1
TGTGCCAGTAGTTATCTCCTCCCGGGGACAGGGGCAGATACGCAGTATTTT
CASSYLLPGTGADTQYF
>TRBJ2-5|TRBV18|.
TGTGCCAGCTCACCTCCGGGACACCTCCAAGAGACCCAGTACTTC
CASSPPGHLQETQYF
>TRBJ2-7|TRBV30|.
TGTGCCGGGGTGCAGGCAGGGCTGGGCGAGCAGTACTTC
CAGVQAGLGEQYF
>TRBJ2-1|TRBV6-4|.
TGTGCCAGCATCCCGAGGGCGGTTCATGGGAATGAGCAGTTCTTC
CASIPRAVHGNEQFF
>TRBJ1-5|TRBV4-2|TRBD1
TGTGCCAGCAGCCAAACGGGACAGGGTGGACAGCCCCGGCATTTT
CASSQTGQGGQPRHF
>TRBJ1-5|TRBV15|.
TGTGCCACCAGCAGATATAGCAATCAGCCCCAGCATTTT
CATSRYSNQPQHF
>TRBJ1-2|TRBV6-1|.
TGTGCCAGCAGTGAAGGGATCAGGCTTGGCTACACCTTC
CASSEGIRLGYTF
>TRBJ2-1|TRBV10-3|.
TGTGCCATCAATCCGGGGGTCTACAATGAGCAGTTCTTC
CAINPGVYNEQFF
>TRBJ2-1|TRBV11-3|.
TGTGCCAGCAGCTTAGGCGGGGGCAGGAGCTCCTACAATGAGCAGTTCTTC
CASSLGGGRSSYNEQFF
>TRBJ1-1|TRBV5-1|.
TGCGCCAGCAGCTTCGGGAGGGGAGAAGCTGAAGCTTTCTTT
CASSFGRGEAEAFF
>TRBJ2-7|TRBV7-2|.
TGTGCCAGCAGCTTAGAGCGCCCCCGGGAGCAGTACTTC
CASSLERPREQYF
>TRBJ1-4|TRBV5-1|TRBD1
TGCGCCAGCAGCTTGGTCCCAGGGGGGAGTGGAGAAAAACTGTTTTTT
CASSLVPGGSGEKLFF
>TRBJ1-6|TRBV10-3|TRBD1
TGTGCCATCAGTGAGGCATCGACAGGGGGTAGGAATTCACCCCTCCACTTT
CAISEASTGGRNSPLHF
>TRBJ1-1|TRBV19|.
TGTGCCAGTAGTCTCCCGGTGGCGGCGAACACTGAAGCTTTCTTT
CASSLPVAANTEAFF
>TRBJ2-5|TRBV7-2|TRBD2
TGTGCCAGCAGCACATACGGGGGGGAAGAGACCCAGTACTTC
CASSTYGGEETQYF
>TRBJ2-5|TRBV13|TRBD2
TGTGCCAGCAGCCCCCTAGGAGCGGGGGGCCCAGAGACCCAGTACTTC
CASSPLGAGGPETQYF
>TRBJ2-1|TRBV6-5|.
TGTGCCAGCAGTTTGGTAGGGGGGGAAGCGGGTAATGCGCAGTTCTTC
CASSLVGGEAGNAQFF
>TRBJ2-5|TRBV19|.
TGTGCCAGTAGAACTCACCCCCAAGAGACCCAGTACTTC
CASRTHPQETQYF
>TRBJ2-7|TRBV9|TRBD1
TGTGCCAGCAGCGTAGGGGACAGGGACTACGAGCAGTACTTC
CASSVGDRDYEQYF
>TRBJ2-7|TRBV6-5|TRBD1
TGTGCCAGCAGCCGGGGACAGGGGGCTTCCTACGAGCAGTACTTC
CASSRGQGASYEQYF
>TRBJ2-3|TRBV5-5|.
TGTGCCAGCAGCCCCGGGACTCCAATCACAGATACGCAGTATTTT
CASSPGTPITDTQYF
>TRBJ2-6|TRBV5-6|.
TGTGCCAGCAGCTCGGATTTTCTCGGCGGCTCTGGGGCCAACGTCCTGACTTTC
CASSSDFLGGSGANVLTF
>TRBJ1-1|TRBV5-1|TRBD1
TGCGCCAGAAAAGGACAGGGTAATGGCACTGAAGCTTTCTTT
CARKGQGNGTEAFF
>TRBJ1-6|TRBV6-6|TRBD1
TGTGCCAGCAGTTCCACCGGGACAGGGGCTTCACCCCTCCACTTT
CASSSTGTGASPLHF
>TRBJ1-1|TRBV2|TRBD1
TGTGCCAGTTCAGACAGGGAGAACACTGAAGCTTTCTTT
CASSDRENTEAFF
>TRBJ1-6|TRBV5-4|.
TGTGCCAGCAGCGGAACAGGGTTCGGTAATTCACCCCTCCACTTT
CASSGTGFGNSPLHF
>TRBJ2-7|TRBV27|TRBD1
TGTGCCAGCAGTTTGAGGACAGGGTATCCCTACGAGCAGTACTTC
CASSLRTGYPYEQYF
>TRBJ1-1|TRBV6-5|.
TGTGCCAGCAGAGGGGTTTACACTGAAGCTTTCTTT
CASRGVYTEAFF
>TRBJ2-3|TRBV9|TRBD1
TGTGCCAGCAGCCCCAGGGGACAGGAACCCACAGATACGCAGTATTTT
CASSPRGQEPTDTQYF
>TRBJ2-7|TRBV7-2|.
TGTGCCAGCAGCTTAGTCCGGGGGTTAGCCTACGAGCAGTACTTC
CASSLVRGLAYEQYF
>TRBJ2-7|TRBV4-3|TRBD1
TGCGCCAGCAGCCAAGGAACCGGGACAGGGGGCATCTACGAGCAGTACTTC
CASSQGTGTGGIYEQYF
>TRBJ2-7|TRBV7-7|.
TGTGCCAGCAGCCCTCGACTGAATTCCTACGAGCAGTACTTC
CASSPRLNSYEQYF
>TRBJ2-5|TRBV7-9|TRBD2
TGTGCCAGCAGCCAGCCGCAACTAGCGCGTCAAGAGACCCAGTACTTC
CASSQPQLARQETQYF
>TRBJ2-2|TRBV7-7|TRBD1
TGTGCCAGCAGCTTGTTCCCGGGACAGTCCCTGAACACCGGGGAGCTGTTTTTT
CASSLFPGQSLNTGELFF
>TRBJ2-1|TRBV7-8|TRBD1
TGTGCCAGCAGCTCCGAGGGGGCGGTAGCTTACAATGAGCAGTTCTTC
CASSSEGAVAYNEQFF
>TRBJ1-2|TRBV20-1|TRBD1
TGCAGTGCTAGAAGAGGGGGCGGCTACACCTTC
CSARRGGGYTF
>TRBJ2-5|TRBV11-2|.
TGTGCCAGCGGGCCCTCGGGGGAGTCGACCCAGTACTTC
CASGPSGESTQYF
>TRBJ1-1|TRBV6-5|.
TGTGCCAGCAGTCACACACGGAACACTGAAGCTTTCTTT
CASSHTRNTEAFF
>TRBJ2-3|TRBV7-7|TRBD1
TGTGCCAGCAGCTTAGGTGTGACAGGGAGCACAGATACGCAGTATTTT
CASSLGVTGSTDTQYF
>TRBJ2-1|TRBV2|TRBD2
TGTGCCAGCAGTGAAGGGCTAGCGGGGTACAATGAGCAGTTCTTC
CASSEGLAGYNEQFF
>TRBJ2-3|TRBV2|TRBD2
TGTGCCGCACTATTAAGGCGGGGGGGTAGAAATAGCACAGATACGCAGTATTTT
CAALLRRGGRNSTDTQYF
>TRBJ2-1|TRBV5-1|TRBD2
TGCGCCAGCAGCCAAGGACTAGCGGGGGGCCTTCACGATGAGCAGTTCTTC
CASSQGLAGGLHDEQFF
>TRBJ1-1|TRBV7-9|.
TGTGCCAGCAGCGGCCTAGTAACAATAGGGGACACTGAAGCTTTCTTT
CASSGLVTIGDTEAFF
>TRBJ1-2|TRBV7-6|.
TGTGCCAGCAGCTTCAGCTTCGGGAAGCTTAACTATGGCTACACCTTC
CASSFSFGKLNYGYTF
>TRBJ2-7|TRBV5-4|.
TGTGCCAGCAGCTGGGGGGGGGACAGGCTCTTC
CASSWGGDRLF
>TRBJ1-5|TRBV19|.
TGTGCCAGTACACCAACGGGGTGGCAGCCCCAGCATTTT
CASTPTGWQPQHF
>TRBJ1-2|TRBV19|.
TGTGCCAGTAGTTTAGGGGAGGCCTATGGCTACACCTTC
CASSLGEAYGYTF
>TRBJ1-4|TRBV4-2|TRBD1
TGTGCCAGCAGCCGACACTTCACCGGGACAGGGAAAGGATGGCCACTTGCAACTAATGAAAAACTGTTTTTT
CASSRHFTGTGKGWPLATNEKLFF
>TRBJ2-7|TRBV5-1|.
TGCGCCAGCAGCTGGGGCCCAGGGGAAGTAAACGAGCAGTACTTC
CASSWGPGEVNEQYF
>TRBJ1-2|TRBV4-1|TRBD1
TGCGCCAGCAGCCACCCGGGACAGGGGGGCTATGGCTACACCTTC
CASSHPGQGGYGYTF
>TRBJ2-1|TRBV27|.
TGTGCCAGCAGCCTCGGACAGTCTCGATGGCAGTTCTTC
CASSLGQSRWQFF
>TRBJ1-2|TRBV28|.
TGTGCCAGCAGTCCAGCTAACTATGGCTACACCTTC
CASSPANYGYTF